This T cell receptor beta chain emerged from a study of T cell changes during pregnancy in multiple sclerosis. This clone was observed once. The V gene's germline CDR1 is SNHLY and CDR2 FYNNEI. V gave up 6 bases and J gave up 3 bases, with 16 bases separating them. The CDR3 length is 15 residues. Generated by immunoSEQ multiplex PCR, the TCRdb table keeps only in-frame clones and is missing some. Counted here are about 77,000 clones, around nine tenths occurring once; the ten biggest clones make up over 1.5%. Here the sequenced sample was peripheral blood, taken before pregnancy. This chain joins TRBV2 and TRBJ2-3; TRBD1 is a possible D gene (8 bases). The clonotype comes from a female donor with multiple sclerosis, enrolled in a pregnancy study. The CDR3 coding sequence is TGTGCCAGCAGCGCCGACAGGGGAGGGACAGATACGCAGTATTTT. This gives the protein CASSADRGGTDTQYF.